This paragraph covers one T cell receptor beta chain sequence. This clone has a handful of counts. The antigen this receptor binds is unknown. Base-call qualities are not available, and no considerably larger clone is one nucleotide away. This entry comes from a study of shared clonotypes between healthy human individuals (TCRdb year 2020). Background on the whole study: The cohort included a few men and two women between 18 and 49 years of age. For each donor, CD4 naive and CD4 memory were each run on three plates, CD8 naive on two plates, and CD8 memory on one plate. The study deeply sequenced blood TCR repertoires of about 5 healthy adults to estimate repertoire size and the extent of clonotype sharing between individuals. Libraries were prepared and TCR repertoires were sequenced by different laboratories using diverse techniques, in order to increase sequencing depth and limit assay-specific biases. Leukapheresis yielded between about 0.85 and 10 billion PBMCs per donor. Overall study results and their limits: Naive subsets generally had larger estimated clonotype richness than memory subsets. About 5% of naive CD4, roughly 3.5% of naive CD8, roughly 2.5% of memory CD4, and around 0.4% of memory CD8 clonotypes were shared across four donors. Even with the large sequencing depth, rarefaction of the sorted-subset datasets indicated that sequencing was incomplete. The genetic and exposure-history diversity represented was limited by the small number of donors. Compared with non-shared clonotypes, the clonotypes found in all four sorted-subset donors had higher generation probabilities. Sampling was restricted to blood, and TCR repertoires in tissue are likely to differ from TCR repertoires in blood. Pairwise subsampling indicated that sequencing depth was expected to affect the degree of clonotype sharing among donors.

The donors were healthy, HIV-negative adults with no recently reported acute infections or vaccinations. All donors were Caucasian adults living in Nashville, Tennessee, USA. CD4+ T cells were enriched through magnetic negative selection, after which naive cells were positively selected on CD45RA and the remaining negative fraction served as the memory subset. After blood collection by leukapheresis, PBMCs were isolated using Ficoll-Histopaque density gradient centrifugation and then cryopreserved in the vapor phase of liquid nitrogen. Analytical flow cytometry was used to check the purity and quantity of every magnetically sorted T cell population. Each sorted fraction had its genomic DNA isolated and then quantified by UV absorbance on a Nanodrop 2000c. Using the deep immunoSEQ assay, multiplex PCR amplified TCR CDR3 regions from genomic DNA. Extracted genomic DNA from each cell subset was spread evenly across all wells of several immunoSEQ 96-well plates, with each plate serving as a replicate. For sorted subsets, around 200 ng genomic DNA, equal to 30,000 to 35,000 T cell genomes, was loaded into each replicate PCR. Purified libraries were quantified with a Qubit 3.0 fluorometer, sized on a Bioanalyzer 2100, and re-quantified with the KAPA Library Quantification kit. Every immunoSEQ 96-well plate was sequenced on a dedicated single-read 150-cycle Illumina NextSeq 550 flow cell. Per the source publication's procedure: Because the immunoSEQ output included only junctional sequences and no quality scores, the filtering could not be the same as the filtering used for full-length reads. Sequences were annotated with PyIR, a Python wrapper for IgBLAST v1.9, and V/J genes and CDR3 were assigned using IMGT germline references. Reads were removed for weak V/J assignments (E-value above 1e-6), missing CDR3, stop codons, out-of-frame junctions, or ambiguous translated residues. V3J clonotypes were defined by identical inferred V gene, J gene, and CDR3 amino acid sequence. The percentage overlap between two repertoires was calculated by dividing the number of shared unique clonotypes by the size of the smaller repertoire. Richness of each repertoire was evaluated using RTK rarefaction, the Chao1 estimator, and Recon v2.1 estimates of unobserved clonotypes. OLGA was used to compute generation probabilities for all TCRbeta clonotypes that the gDNA method yielded from four donors. TCRdb's version of the immuneACCESS table is confined to in-frame rearrangements and falls short of the full clone set. An unresolved V gene accounts for under half of the shortfall where checked; the remainder is of unknown origin. D and trimming were read from the DNA, whereas the V and J calls and clone size are those reported in that table. A total of roughly 760,000 clones appear in this sample, around 67% of them only once. About 1.7% of the sample comes from the top ten.

The CDR3 goes from the cysteine to the phenylalanine over 15 residues. Just CDR3 DNA is preserved here, 45 bases in frame from base 1. The germline V gene specifies MNHNS as CDR1 and SASEGT as CDR2. V is reduced by 5 bases and J by 5 bases, leaving a spacing of 18 bases between them. This sequence was found in a young woman in good health. Sequenced: memory CD4+ T cells sorted from blood. In the paper's terms, the cell subset or site label means: CD45RA-negative fraction. This chain joins TRBV6-1 to TRBJ1-2; the D segment cannot be called with confidence. The CDR3 region reads CASSPPPQREYGYTF. The DNA sequence is given as TGTGCCAGCAGTCCTCCGCCACAGAGAGAGTATGGCTACACCTTC.